These 23 T cell receptor beta chains were sequenced from one sample in a study of blood T cells in healthy people across ages (dated by TCRdb to between 2015 and 2017). Library preparation employed 5' RACE. Sequencing used an Illumina HiSeq 2500. A second PCR of roughly 7 to 11 cycles was run with a J-beta primer mix and a sample-barcoded 5' primer. TCRdb trimmed the raw reads at Q25, called clones with MiXCR and kept productive beta chains. Each record represents a unique CDR3 protein, reported with the most common genes and DNA among its rows. The sample contains 600,000 or so distinct CDR3 sequences, roughly 48% of them found a single time. The ten largest clones capture roughly 24% of the sample. Sequencing was performed on blood. The origin of the receptors is a man older than 75 in good health.

This clonotype was found many times. This rearrangement joins TRBV6-6 to TRBJ2-5; 7 bases are a match to TRBD1. The germline CDR1 and CDR2 sequences are MNHNY and SVGAGI (reference sequence). Trimming took 2 bases from V and 0 from J; bases not matched to a gene: 3. There are 15 residues in the CDR3. The CDR3 here is CASSYRRGNQETQYF. Written as DNA, the CDR3 is TGTGCCAGCAGTTACCGCAGGGGGAACCAAGAGACCCAGTACTTC.

The chain couples TRBV4-3 to TRBJ1-2, with TRBD1 as a possible D gene (5 bases). CDR1 LGHNA and CDR2 YSLEER come from the germline V gene. The length of the CDR3 is 16 residues. V lost 0 bases and J lost 6, with 17 bases in between. The CDR3, as DNA: TGCGCCAGCAGCCAAGATCGTGGCGGGGGTCCTAATGGCTACACCTTC. Translated, it gives CASSQDRGGGPNGYTF.

This chain links TRBV10-3 with TRBJ2-1; D is unresolved. The V gene lost 6 bases and the J gene lost 0 bases, with 9 bases spanning the gap. Germline loops: CDR1 ENHRY, CDR2 SYGVKD. This CDR3 has 14 residues. The CDR3 sequence: CAISPLGSYNEQFF. CDR3 nucleotides: TGTGCCATCAGCCCACTGGGCTCCTACAATGAGCAGTTCTTC.

This clonotype was counted only a few times. The rearrangement links TRBV9 to TRBJ2-3; D is possibly TRBD1 (6 bases). Trimming cost V 4 bases and J 1 base, with 13 bases left between them. This CDR3 has 15 residues. CDR1 is SGDLS, CDR2 YYNGEE, per germline. This CDR3 is CASSPQGIGTDTQYF. The CDR3 nucleotides are TGTGCCAGCAGCCCCCAGGGGATCGGCACAGATACGCAGTATTTT.

This rearrangement joins TRBV5-6 to TRBJ2-5; no firm D call. The V end was cut by 1 base, the J end by 1 base, with 5 bases between. The CDR3 runs to 13 residues. From germline, CDR1 is SGHDT and CDR2 YYEEEE. CDR3 in DNA: TGTGCCAGCAGCTTGTGGATCCAAGAGACCCAGTACTTC. It is translated as CASSLWIQETQYF.

The chain carries TRBV10-3 and TRBJ2-5, with D possibly matching TRBD2 (6 bases). The CDR3 totals 15 residues. From germline, CDR1 is ENHRY and CDR2 SYGVKD. V lost 4 bases, J lost 1 base, and 13 bases lay in between. The CDR3 region has the DNA TGTGCCATCAGTGGCTCGGAGGGCCCCCAAGAGACCCAGTACTTC. It specifies CAISGSEGPQETQYF.

This clonotype was seen a handful of times. The chain employs TRBV15 and TRBJ2-7, with 8 bases aligning to TRBD2. The trim removed 0 bases at V and 6 bases at J, leaving 4 bases unmatched. The CDR3 spans 14 residues. Germline CDR1 is LNHNV and CDR2 is YYDKDF (reference sequence). This CDR3 reads CATSRDRGGFEQYF. CDR3 DNA: TGTGCCACCAGCAGAGACCGGGGGGGTTTCGAGCAGTACTTC.

The chain uses TRBV15 and TRBJ2-2; D uncertain. Trimming removed 0 bases at V and 3 bases at J, with 8 bases between. Germline-derived CDR1 and CDR2 are LNHNV and YYDKDF (reference sequence). This CDR3 has 15 residues. The CDR3 loop is CATSREPGYTGELFF. As DNA, the CDR3 is TGTGCCACCAGCAGAGAGCCGGGTTACACCGGGGAGCTGTTTTTT.

The chain couples TRBV7-2 to TRBJ2-2, with TRBD2 matching over 10 bases. J was trimmed by 5 bases and V by 4 bases; bases with no gene match: 4. Per germline, CDR1 SGHTA and CDR2 FQGNSA. The CDR3 contains 15 residues. The DNA for the CDR3 is TGTGCCAGCAGCTCACCGACTAGCGGGACCGGGGAGCTGTTTTTT. Amino acids: CASSSPTSGTGELFF.

This chain joins TRBV10-3 and TRBJ2-1, with 8 nucleotides matching TRBD2. CDR1 is ENHRY, CDR2 SYGVKD, per germline. The CDR3 is 14 amino acids. V was pared by 10 bases and J by 2 bases, with 7 bases of the junction left unmatched. DNA for the CDR3: TGTGCCACCAAAACTAGCGGTACCTACAATGAGCAGTTCTTC. This translates into CATKTSGTYNEQFF.

This clonotype was observed a handful of times. The J gene is TRBJ2-5, the V gene TRBV7-2, with a tentative D call TRBD2 (6 bases). The CDR3 runs to 13 residues. Germline V CDR1 and CDR2: SGHTA, FQGNSA. V lost 2 bases, J lost 4 bases, and 8 bases lay in between. The CDR3 sequence: CASSLMGGETQYF. For the CDR3, the DNA is TGTGCCAGCAGCTTAATGGGGGGAGAGACCCAGTACTTC.

This chain uses TRBV7-9 with TRBJ2-5, with D possibly TRBD1 on 5 matching bases. The germline gives CDR1 SEHNR, CDR2 FQNEAQ (reference sequence). CDR3 length: 17 amino acids. V lost 5 bases, J lost 0 bases, and 19 bases lay in between. DNA of the CDR3: TGTGCCAGCAGCACTCTCGCCAGGGCAACAAACCAAGAGACCCAGTACTTC. Protein product: CASSTLARATNQETQYF.

The gene calls are TRBV19 and TRBJ2-5, with D unresolved. Germline V gene lookup returns CDR1 LNHDA and CDR2 SQIVND (reference sequence). Trimming took off 2 bases at V and 1 base at J, with 5 bases between the two ends. The CDR3 totals 13 residues. The DNA for the CDR3 is TGTGCCAGTAGTATAAACATCCAAGAGACCCAGTACTTC. Translated: CASSINIQETQYF. Full variable domain (missing parts from reference TRBV19 and TRBJ2-5): DGGITQSPKYLFRKEGQNVTLSCEQNLNHDAMYWYRQDPGQGLRLIYYSQIVNDFQKGDIAEGYSVSREKKESFPLTVTSAQKNPTAFYLCASSINIQETQYFGPGTRLLVL.

There are a few counts of this clonotype. The rearrangement uses TRBV30 and TRBJ2-7, with 9 bases aligning to TRBD1. The V and J ends lost 7 bases and 2 bases, in that order; junction bases with no gene match: 12. The CDR3 is made up of 15 amino acids. Germline V CDR1 and CDR2: GTSNPN, SVGIG (reference sequence). The CDR3 reads CASTSSGTGTYEQYF. The CDR3 DNA is TGTGCCTCCACATCCTCCGGGACAGGGACCTACGAGCAGTACTTC. Based on the CDR3 plus reference TRBV30 and TRBJ2-7, the full variable domain is SQTIHQWPATLVQPVGSPLSLECTVEGTSNPNLYWYRQAAGRGLQLLFYSVGIGQISSEVPQNLSASRPQDRQFILSSKKLLLSDSGFYLCASTSSGTGTYEQYFGPGTRLTVT.

This clonotype was detected only a few times. The chain employs TRBV21-1 and TRBJ2-3; TRBD1 is the table's D call and was not checked against the DNA. TRBV21-1 is termed a pseudogene. The CDR3 covers 16 residues. The chain's CDR3 is CASSTPQGAGPGTQYF. The CDR3 DNA follows: TGTGCCAGCAGCACCCCACAGGGGGCAGGGCCGGGTACGCAGTATTTT.

This clonotype was observed a handful of times. This sequence joins TRBV7-2 and TRBJ2-5; 7 bases are shared with TRBD2. CDR1 and CDR2 (germline): SGHTA, FQGNSA. V shed 1 base, J shed 5 bases, and the junction held 13 bases outside the gene matches. The CDR3 runs to 17 residues. The CDR3 coding sequence is TGTGCCAGCAGCTTAGTAGGCTCTTGGCGGACTAGGGAGACCCAGTACTTC. This codes for CASSLVGSWRTRETQYF.

V is TRBV4-3 and J is TRBJ2-1; 8 bases are shared with TRBD2. This CDR3 has 18 amino acids. V gave up 3 bases and J gave up 12 bases; unmatched junction bases: 22. The germline CDR1 and CDR2 sequences are LGHNA and YSLEER. CDR3 sequence: CASSQEPPPGGPLMGQFF. The DNA for the CDR3 is TGCGCCAGCAGCCAGGAACCTCCCCCGGGGGGGCCTTTAATGGGGCAGTTCTTC.

This clonotype was counted only a few times. The chain combines TRBV6-6 with TRBJ1-1; D possibly corresponds to TRBD1 (5 bases). The V gene lost 8 bases and the J gene lost 0 bases, with 16 bases spanning the gap. This CDR3 spans 15 amino acids. Germline assignment: CDR1 MNHNY and CDR2 SVGAGI (reference sequence). CDR3 nucleotide sequence: TGTGCCAGCGACGGGGAGCAGGGCATGAACACTGAAGCTTTCTTT. Translating gives CASDGEQGMNTEAFF.

Note on this clonotype: Since a much larger clone is just one base distant, this may be a read error. The chain joins TRBV6-6 to TRBJ2-7; D uncertain. The J call is uncertain, as TRBJ2-5 better fits the DNA end. Germline CDR1 and CDR2: MNHNY and SVGAGI (reference sequence). This CDR3 has 12 residues. For the CDR3, the DNA is TGTGCCAGCAGTTCACATTCTGAGACCCAGTACTTC. This gives the protein CASSSHSETQYF.

The chain recombines TRBV6-1 with TRBJ2-7; D perhaps matches TRBD1 (5 bases). The end of the DNA aligns better with TRBJ2-4, so the J call may be wrong. This CDR3 is built from 12 residues. Germline values: CDR1 MNHNS, CDR2 SASEGT. CDR3 nucleotides: TGTGCCACCAGGACAATAGGCGACATTCAGTACTTC. The encoded protein is CATRTIGDIQYF.

This sequence joins TRBV3-1 and TRBJ1-1, with TRBD1 matching 7 bases. V was clipped by 1 base and J by 6 bases; unmatched bases: 2. The CDR3 contains 13 residues. Germline lookup yields CDR1 LGHDT and CDR2 YNNKEL (reference sequence). CDR3 DNA sequence: TGTGCCAGCAGCCAAGGAGGGGGCTCTGAAGCTTTCTTT. Protein: CASSQGGGSEAFF.

This clonotype was detected only once. J is TRBJ2-5 and V is TRBV20-1; D is unresolved. The J call may be faulty, since TRBJ2-7 better matches the DNA end. The CDR3 spans 13 residues. Germline loops: CDR1 DFQATT, CDR2 SNEGSKA (reference sequence). CDR3 protein: CSAHGGSSYEQYF. As DNA, the CDR3 is TGCAGTGCTCACGGTGGTAGCAGCTACGAGCAGTACTTC.

This clonotype was observed a few times. The chain carries TRBV7-2 and TRBJ1-1; TRBD1 agrees at 10 bases. Germline V gene lookup returns CDR1 SGHTA and CDR2 FQGNSA. The CDR3 totals 15 residues. Trimming at V came to 5 bases and at J to 1 base, leaving 4 bases not matched to a gene. The CDR3 DNA is TGTGCCAGCAGCCAGCGACAGGGGGCGAACACTGAAGCTTTCTTT. Its protein product is CASSQRQGANTEAFF.